This T cell receptor (beta chain) is from a study of identical twins. Notes on the study in general: Invariant cells of the MAIT and iNKT types might have partly distorted the zero-insertion analyses.

Remarks on this clonotype: The antigen remains unidentified.

It was template switching that added a universal primer site, and there were unique molecular identifiers on the cDNA. Using its own MiXCR run on the 5' RACE reads, TCRdb lists one record per CDR3 protein. The repertoire holds 650,000 to 750,000 distinct CDR3 sequences, with approximately 22% as singletons. Between the trimmed V and J ends, which lost 1 base and 5 bases, there was a span of 9 bases. The germline V gene has CDR1 SGHRS and CDR2 YFSETQ. The CDR3 has 13 residues. The same sample was also used in a study of T cells expressing NK-cell markers. That work contributes: Eight donors were sequenced, of whom seven were HCMV-seropositive, while the remaining one was HCMV-seronegative. Dominant NKG2C+ clonotypes accounted for roughly 1.0-8% of CD8+ T cells in about 6 donors.

The TCR sequence derives from a woman aged 18-29 years in good health. Sequencing used PBMCs. This sequence joins TRBV5-1 and TRBJ1-1, with no clear D. This CDR3 reads CASSLIGVTEAFF. The CDR3 DNA follows: TGCGCCAGCAGCTTGATTGGGGTAACTGAAGCTTTCTTT.